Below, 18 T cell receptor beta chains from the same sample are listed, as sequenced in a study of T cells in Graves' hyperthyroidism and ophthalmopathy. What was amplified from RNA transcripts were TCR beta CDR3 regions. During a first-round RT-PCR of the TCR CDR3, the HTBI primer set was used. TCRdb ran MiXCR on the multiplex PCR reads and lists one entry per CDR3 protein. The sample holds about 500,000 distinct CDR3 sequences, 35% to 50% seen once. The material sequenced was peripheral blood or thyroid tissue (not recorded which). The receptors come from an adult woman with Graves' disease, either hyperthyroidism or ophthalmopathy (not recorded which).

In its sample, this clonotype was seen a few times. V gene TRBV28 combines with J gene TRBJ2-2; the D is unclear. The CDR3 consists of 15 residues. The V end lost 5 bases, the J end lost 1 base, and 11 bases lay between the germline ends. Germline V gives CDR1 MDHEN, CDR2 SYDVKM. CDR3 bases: TGTGCCAGCAGTCCCCCCGACGGGAACACCGGGGAGCTGTTTTTT. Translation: CASSPPDGNTGELFF.

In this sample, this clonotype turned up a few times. The CDR3 region is CASSAHRDAGGYTF. In nucleotides, the CDR3 is TGTGCCAGCAGTGCCCACAGGGACGCTGGGGGCTACACCTTC. The V call is TRBV6-4, the J call TRBJ1-2; D is possibly TRBD1 (6 bases). The V end was cut by 4 bases, the J end by 8 bases, with 17 bases between. Germline V gives CDR1 MRHNA, CDR2 SNTAGT. The CDR3 runs to 14 residues.

CDR3 DNA sequence: TGTGCCAGCAGCTTACGGGACAGAGCTAACTATGGCTACACCTTC. Translation: CASSLRDRANYGYTF. This chain connects TRBV11-2 to TRBJ1-2; TRBD1 aligns across 7 bases. The CDR3 totals 15 residues. Germline-derived CDR1 and CDR2 are SGHAT and FQNNGV. V was pared by 2 bases and J by 0 bases, with 3 bases of the junction left unmatched.

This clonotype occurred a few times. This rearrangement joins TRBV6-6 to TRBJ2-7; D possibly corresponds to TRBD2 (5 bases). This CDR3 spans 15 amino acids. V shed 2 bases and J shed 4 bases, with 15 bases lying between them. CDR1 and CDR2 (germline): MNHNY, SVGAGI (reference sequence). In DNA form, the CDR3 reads TGTGCCAGCAGTTACCTCGGGAATGATTGGTACGAGCAGTACTTC. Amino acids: CASSYLGNDWYEQYF.

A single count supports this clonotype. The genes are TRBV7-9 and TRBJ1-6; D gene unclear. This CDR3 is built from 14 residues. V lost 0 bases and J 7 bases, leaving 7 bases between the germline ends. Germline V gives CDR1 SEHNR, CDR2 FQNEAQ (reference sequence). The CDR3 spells CASSLADRNSPLHF. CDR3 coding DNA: TGTGCCAGCAGCTTAGCGGATCGGAATTCACCCCTCCACTTT.

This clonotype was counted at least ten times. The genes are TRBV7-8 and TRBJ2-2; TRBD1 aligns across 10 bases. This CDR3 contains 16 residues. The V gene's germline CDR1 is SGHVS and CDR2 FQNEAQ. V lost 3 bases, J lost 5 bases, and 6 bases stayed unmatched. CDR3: CASSLGGQGLTGELFF. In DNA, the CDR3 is TGTGCCAGCAGCTTGGGGGGACAGGGGTTAACCGGGGAGCTGTTTTTT.

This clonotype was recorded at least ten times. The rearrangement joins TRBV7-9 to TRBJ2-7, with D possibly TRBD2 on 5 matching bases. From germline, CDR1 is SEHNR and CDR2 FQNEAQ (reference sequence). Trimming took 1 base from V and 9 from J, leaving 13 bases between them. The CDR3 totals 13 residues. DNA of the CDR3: TGTGCCAGCAGCTTAGTGGGAGTGGACGGGCAGTACTTC. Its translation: CASSLVGVDGQYF.

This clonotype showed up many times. The chain's CDR3 is CASSLSRQGNYGYTF. The CDR3 coding sequence is TGCGCCAGCAGCTTGAGTCGGCAGGGTAACTATGGCTACACCTTC. The V and J genes are TRBV5-1 and TRBJ1-2, with D maybe TRBD1 (5 bases). From germline, CDR1 is SGHRS and CDR2 YFSETQ. Trimming stripped 1 base from V and 1 base from J, with 11 bases between. The CDR3 runs to 15 residues.

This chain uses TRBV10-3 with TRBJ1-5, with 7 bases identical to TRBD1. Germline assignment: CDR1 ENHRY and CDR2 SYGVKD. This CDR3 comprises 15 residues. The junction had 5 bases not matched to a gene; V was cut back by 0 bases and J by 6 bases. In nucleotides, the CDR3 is TGTGCCATCAGTGAGTCTACAGGGGTCGGTCAGCCCCAGCATTTT. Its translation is CAISESTGVGQPQHF.

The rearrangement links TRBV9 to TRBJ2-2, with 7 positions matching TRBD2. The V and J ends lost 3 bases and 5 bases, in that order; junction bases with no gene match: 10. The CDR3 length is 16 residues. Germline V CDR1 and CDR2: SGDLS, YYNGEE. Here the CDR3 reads CASSAPGGRSTGELFF. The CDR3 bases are TGTGCCAGCAGCGCCCCCGGGGGGAGAAGTACCGGGGAGCTGTTTTTT.

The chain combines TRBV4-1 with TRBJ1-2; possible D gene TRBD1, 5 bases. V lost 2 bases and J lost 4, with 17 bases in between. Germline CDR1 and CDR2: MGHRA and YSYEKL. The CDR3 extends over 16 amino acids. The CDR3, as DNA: TGCGCCAGCAGCCAACCAGGGAAAGGGGCCAGCTATGGCTACACCTTC. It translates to CASSQPGKGASYGYTF.

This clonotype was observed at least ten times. CDR3 in amino acids: CASNDRANEKLFF. The CDR3 DNA is TGTGCCAGCAACGACAGGGCGAATGAAAAACTGTTTTTT. The chain links TRBV7-9 to TRBJ1-4; 7 bases fit TRBD1. The CDR3 length is 13 residues. Germline values: CDR1 SEHNR, CDR2 FQNEAQ (reference sequence). V shed 7 bases, J shed 5 bases, and the junction held 4 bases outside the gene matches. The full variable domain, rest sourced from reference TRBV7-9 and TRBJ1-4, is DTGVSQNPRHKITKRGQNVTFRCDPISEHNRLYWYRQTLGQGPEFLTYFQNEAQLEKSRLLSDRFSAERPKGSFSTLEIQRTEQGDSAMYLCASNDRANEKLFFGSGTQLSVL.

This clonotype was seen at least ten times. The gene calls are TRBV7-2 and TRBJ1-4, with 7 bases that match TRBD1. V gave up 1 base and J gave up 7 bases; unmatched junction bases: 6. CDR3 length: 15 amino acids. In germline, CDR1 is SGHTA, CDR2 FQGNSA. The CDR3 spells CASSLVGTATEKLFF. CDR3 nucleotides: TGTGCCAGCAGCTTAGTGGGGACAGCGACTGAAAAACTGTTTTTT. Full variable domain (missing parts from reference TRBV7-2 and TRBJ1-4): GAGVSQSPSNKVTEKGKDVELRCDPISGHTALYWYRQSLGQGLEFLIYFQGNSAPDKSGLPSDRFSAERTGGSVSTLTIQRTQQEDSAVYLCASSLVGTATEKLFFGSGTQLSVL.

The CDR3 DNA reads TGTACCAGCAGCTTCCGAGGGATGGAGACCCAGTACTTC. This encodes CTSSFRGMETQYF. The rearrangement uses TRBV7-2 and TRBJ2-5, with TRBD2 as a possible D gene (5 bases). The CDR3 is made up of 13 amino acids. V was shortened by 3 bases and J by 5 bases, with 10 bases between the two germline ends. Per germline, CDR1 SGHTA and CDR2 FQGNSA.

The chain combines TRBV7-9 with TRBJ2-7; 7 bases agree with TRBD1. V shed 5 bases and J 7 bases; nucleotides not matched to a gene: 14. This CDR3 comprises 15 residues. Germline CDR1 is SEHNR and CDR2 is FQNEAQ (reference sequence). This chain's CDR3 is CASSAFRGPKKEQYF. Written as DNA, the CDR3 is TGTGCCAGCAGCGCATTTAGGGGGCCGAAGAAGGAGCAGTACTTC. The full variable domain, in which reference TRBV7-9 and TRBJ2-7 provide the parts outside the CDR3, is DTGVSQNPRHKITKRGQNVTFRCDPISEHNRLYWYRQTLGQGPEFLTYFQNEAQLEKSRLLSDRFSAERPKGSFSTLEIQRTEQGDSAMYLCASSAFRGPKKEQYFGPGTRLTVT.

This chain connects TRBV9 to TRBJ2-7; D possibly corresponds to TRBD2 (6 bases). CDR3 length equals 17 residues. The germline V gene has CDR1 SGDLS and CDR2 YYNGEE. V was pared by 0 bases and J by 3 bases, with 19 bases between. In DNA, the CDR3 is TGTGCCAGCAGCGTAGGGGGGAGCGGGCAACTCGGCTACGAGCAGTACTTC. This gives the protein CASSVGGSGQLGYEQYF.

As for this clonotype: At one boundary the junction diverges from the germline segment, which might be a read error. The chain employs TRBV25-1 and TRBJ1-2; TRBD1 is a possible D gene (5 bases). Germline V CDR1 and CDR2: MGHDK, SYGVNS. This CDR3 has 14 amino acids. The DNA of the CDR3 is TGTACCAGCAGAGTAGCGGGGGCTAACTATGGCTACACCTTC. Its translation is CTSRVAGANYGYTF.

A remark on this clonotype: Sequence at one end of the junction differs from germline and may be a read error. Here the CDR3 reads CSVAKDRVVNYGYTF. The CDR3 nucleotides are TGCAGCGTTGCCAAGGACAGGGTGGTCAACTATGGCTACACCTTT. The chain has TRBV29-1 and TRBJ1-2; 8 bases match TRBD1. Germline-derived CDR1 and CDR2 are SQVTM and ANQGSEA. The CDR3 covers 15 residues.